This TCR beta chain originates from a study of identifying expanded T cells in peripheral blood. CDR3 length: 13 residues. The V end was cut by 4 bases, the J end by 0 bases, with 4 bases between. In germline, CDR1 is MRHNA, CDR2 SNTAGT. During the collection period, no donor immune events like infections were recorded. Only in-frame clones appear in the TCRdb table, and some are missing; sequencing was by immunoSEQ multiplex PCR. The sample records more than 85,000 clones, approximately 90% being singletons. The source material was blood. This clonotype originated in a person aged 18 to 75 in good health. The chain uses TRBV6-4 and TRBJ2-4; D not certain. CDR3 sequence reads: CASSAEAKNIQYF. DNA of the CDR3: TGTGCCAGCAGTGCCGAAGCCAAAAACATTCAGTACTTC.